This TCR beta chain was retrieved from a study of cytomegalovirus exposure and HLA in healthy donors. Study-level results: Clonal expansion, a later analysis showed, was greater in HLA-associated TCR beta chains than in equally common others. The records held CMV serostatus as the only immune exposure information.

The PCR ran on 60 Vbeta and 13 Jbeta primers. Original processing notes: Unique TCR beta chains numbered approximately 80 million in a later analysis, with roughly 10 million shared. The table came from immunoSEQ multiplex PCR; TCRdb's copy has only in-frame clones and leaves some out. V, J and clone size reflect that table, while D and trimming were determined from the DNA. This sample yields about 92,000 clones, of which roughly four fifths are seen a single time; roughly 5.9% belongs to the top ten. About this clone itself: Its antigen is as yet unknown.

The CDR3 loop spans 16 amino acids. The V end lost 4 bases, the J end lost 3 bases, and 18 bases lay between the germline ends. Germline loops: CDR1 MNHEY, CDR2 SMNVEV (reference sequence). This clonotype was obtained from a woman aged 18-30 years in good health and CMV-seropositive. The material sequenced was PBMCs. The chain uses TRBV27 and TRBJ1-1, with D uncertain. CDR3: CASSSLFGGRDTEAFF. CDR3 coding DNA: TGTGCCAGCAGTTCCCTTTTTGGAGGGAGAGACACTGAAGCTTTCTTT.